The 21 T cell receptor beta chains given below trace back to one sample, sequenced in a study of blood T cell repertoires in COVID-19. Clones were sequenced by immunoSEQ multiplex PCR, and TCRdb holds only the in-frame ones, with some missing. This sample has some 400,000 clones, with roughly 86% found just once. The sequenced material came from peripheral blood. Receptors were obtained from a human donor with acute or convalescent COVID-19. The donor label of this sample is uncertain.

V and J are TRBV7-2 and TRBJ2-7; possible D gene TRBD2, 5 bases. V dropped 5 bases and J dropped 7 bases, with 15 bases sitting between them. The CDR3 contains 13 residues. The germline V gene encodes CDR1 SGHTA and CDR2 FQGNSA. As DNA, the CDR3 is TGTGCCAGCAGCAATTCGGGCCGGACTGAGCAGTACTTC. Translation gives CASSNSGRTEQYF.

V is TRBV20-1 and J is TRBJ2-5; 12 nucleotides line up with TRBD1. This CDR3 is 16 amino acids long. The V gene's germline CDR1 is DFQATT and CDR2 SNEGSKA (reference sequence). V trimming: 3 bases; J trimming: 5 bases; junction bases outside the gene matches: 10. CDR3 region: CSASWLGQGARETQYF. CDR3 DNA: TGCAGTGCTAGTTGGCTGGGACAGGGGGCGAGGGAGACCCAGTACTTC.

In this sample, this clone turned up a few times. The chain carries TRBV7-9 and TRBJ2-3; no clear D. Germline loops: CDR1 SEHNR, CDR2 FQNEAQ (reference sequence). This CDR3 contains 15 residues. V lost 5 bases to trimming and J lost 6 bases, with 18 bases between them. CDR3 loop: CASSPQKESKDTQYF. The CDR3 DNA sequence: TGTGCCAGCAGCCCACAAAAGGAGAGCAAGGATACGCAGTATTTT.

This clone has just a few counts. The V call is TRBV4-1, the J call TRBJ1-6; D not certain. The germline gives CDR1 MGHRA, CDR2 YSYEKL. This CDR3 region has 12 residues. Trimming left V 3 bases short and J 7 bases short, with 4 bases between. The CDR3 nucleotides are TGCGCCAGCAGCCACCCAAATTCACCCCTCCACTTT. Amino acids: CASSHPNSPLHF.

The genes are TRBV19 and TRBJ2-1; 7 nucleotides agree with TRBD2. Germline V gene data show CDR1 as LNHDA and CDR2 as SQIVND (reference sequence). The CDR3 extends over 18 amino acids. Trimming cost V 3 bases and J 0 bases; bases outside gene matches: 11. CDR3 coding DNA: TGTGCCAGTAGTATCGTGGGGGGACTATCTTCCTCCTACAATGAGCAGTTCTTC. This gives the protein CASSIVGGLSSSYNEQFF. Complete variable domain (other parts from reference TRBV19 and TRBJ2-1): DGGITQSPKYLFRKEGQNVTLSCEQNLNHDAMYWYRQDPGQGLRLIYYSQIVNDFQKGDIAEGYSVSREKKESFPLTVTSAQKNPTAFYLCASSIVGGLSSSYNEQFFGPGTRLTVL.

This clone was picked up a small number of times. V and J are TRBV7-9 and TRBJ1-1; D uncertain. CDR1 and CDR2 from the germline V gene are SEHNR and FQNEAQ (reference sequence). With 3 bases removed from V and 0 bases from J, the gap between germline ends came to 8 bases. The CDR3 has 14 residues. The CDR3 sequence is CASSLAALNTEAFF. The CDR3 DNA is TGTGCCAGCAGCTTGGCCGCTCTGAACACTGAAGCTTTCTTT.

J is TRBJ2-7 and V is TRBV2; tentative D call: TRBD1 (6 bases). CDR3 size: 15 residues. V was pared by 1 base and J by 3 bases, with 13 bases between. Germline V gene data show CDR1 as SNHLY and CDR2 as FYNNEI. CDR3 residues: CASSEGQGPYYEQYF. In nucleotides, the CDR3 is TGTGCCAGCAGTGAAGGGCAGGGGCCCTACTACGAGCAGTACTTC.

The rearrangement joins TRBV19 to TRBJ2-7; maybe TRBD2 (6 bases). Germline loops: CDR1 LNHDA, CDR2 SQIVND (reference sequence). Between the trimmed V and J ends, which lost 2 bases and 11 bases, there was a span of 13 bases. The CDR3 has 12 amino acids. This chain's CDR3 is CASSIQGGKEYF. The CDR3 nucleotides are TGTGCCAGTAGTATACAAGGCGGGAAGGAGTACTTC.

The chain carries TRBV2 and TRBJ2-1, with D perhaps matching TRBD1 (5 bases). The germline gives CDR1 SNHLY, CDR2 FYNNEI. The CDR3 runs to 12 residues. V was cut by 9 bases and J by 3 bases, with 9 bases left in between. CDR3 loop: CASTQGYNEQFF. DNA for the CDR3: TGTGCCAGTACCCAGGGCTACAATGAGCAGTTCTTC.

V usage is TRBV7-9 and J usage is TRBJ1-1, with 8 nucleotides matching TRBD1. Germline loops: CDR1 SEHNR, CDR2 FQNEAQ (reference sequence). The CDR3 has 15 residues. The trim removed 7 bases at V and 5 bases at J, leaving 12 bases unmatched. The CDR3 region is CASTLSGGYRTEAFF. Written as DNA, the CDR3 is TGTGCCAGCACCCTCTCAGGGGGCTATCGAACTGAAGCTTTCTTT.

The J gene is TRBJ2-2, the V gene TRBV3-1 (or the pseudogene TRBV3-2); perhaps TRBD2 as D (6 bases). Germline lookup yields CDR1 LGHDT and CDR2 YNNKEL (reference sequence). V gave up 2 bases and J gave up 6 bases, with 16 bases separating them. The CDR3 consists of 16 residues. CDR3 sequence reads: CASSQRQGGGAGELFF. The CDR3 coding sequence is TGTGCCAGCAGCCAAAGGCAGGGAGGTGGTGCCGGGGAGCTGTTTTTT.

V is TRBV19 and J is TRBJ2-2, with a tentative D call TRBD1 (5 bases). In germline, CDR1 is LNHDA, CDR2 SQIVND (reference sequence). V lost 1 base, J lost 7 bases, and 10 bases lay in between. This CDR3 spans 14 amino acids. The CDR3 DNA sequence: TGTGCCAGTAGTATAGCGGGCGACAGCGGGGAGCTGTTTTTT. Its protein is CASSIAGDSGELFF.

In its sample, this clone was seen a few times. The gene calls are TRBV15 and TRBJ2-1, with 7 bases lining up with TRBD2. Germline values: CDR1 LNHNV, CDR2 YYDKDF (reference sequence). V lost 4 bases to trimming and J lost 4 bases; unmatched junction nucleotides: 4. The CDR3 runs to 14 residues. The CDR3 spells CATSKRDWYNEQFF. The CDR3 bases are TGTGCCACCAGCAAGCGGGATTGGTACAATGAGCAGTTCTTC.

The chain couples TRBV6-4 to TRBJ1-1, with 8 bases that match TRBD1. The trim removed 7 bases at V and 10 bases at J, leaving 8 bases unmatched. This CDR3 spans 12 amino acids. The germline V gene has CDR1 MRHNA and CDR2 SNTAGT. As DNA, the CDR3 is TGTGCCAGCACCGAACCCGGGACAGGAGCTTTCTTT. Protein: CASTEPGTGAFF.

The genes are TRBV19 and TRBJ2-1; 10 bases line up with TRBD2. CDR3 size: 17 residues. The J segment lost 5 bases and the V segment lost 4 bases, leaving 11 bases of the junction unmatched. Germline V gives CDR1 LNHDA, CDR2 SQIVND (reference sequence). The CDR3 loop is CASSRKGTSGVDNEQFF. DNA of the CDR3: TGTGCCAGTAGTAGGAAGGGAACTAGCGGGGTAGACAATGAGCAGTTCTTC.

V usage is TRBV18 and J usage is TRBJ1-3; D possibly corresponds to TRBD1 (5 bases). The CDR3 covers 16 residues. Deletions cut 0 bases from V and 2 bases from J, with 11 bases between. Germline CDR1 KGHSH, CDR2 LQKENI. The CDR3 sequence is CASSPPGRAAGNTIYF. CDR3 in DNA: TGTGCCAGCTCACCACCCGGCAGGGCGGCTGGAAACACCATATATTTT.

The DNA of the CDR3 is TGCGCCAGCAGCGGGGACTATAATGAGCAGTTCTTC. This sequence encodes CASSGDYNEQFF. The V gene is TRBV5-1, the J gene TRBJ2-1; 7 nucleotides line up with TRBD2. Per the germline V gene, CDR1 is SGHRS and CDR2 is YFSETQ. The CDR3 loop spans 12 amino acids. Trimming cost V 4 bases and J 7 bases; bases outside gene matches: 2.

V usage is TRBV7-9 and J usage is TRBJ2-7; 8 bases align to TRBD1. The germline gives CDR1 SEHNR, CDR2 FQNEAQ (reference sequence). The ends lost 5 bases at V and 3 bases at J; junction bases unmatched: 6. This CDR3 is built from 14 residues. CDR3 sequence (DNA): TGTGCCAGCAGCCTTCCAGGGGGCTACTACGAGCAGTACTTC. As protein: CASSLPGGYYEQYF.

The chain recombines TRBV7-6 with TRBJ1-6; D unresolved. Germline CDR1 is SGHVS and CDR2 is FNYEAQ. Between the trimmed V and J ends, which lost 1 base and 7 bases, there was a span of 11 bases. The CDR3 totals 15 residues. The CDR3 DNA sequence: TGTGCCAGCAGCTTAGAAAGCAGGCGAAATTCACCCCTCCACTTT. This gives the protein CASSLESRRNSPLHF.

J is TRBJ2-6 and V is TRBV18, with a weak D call TRBD1 (6 bases). V dropped 1 base and J dropped 0 bases, with 13 bases sitting between them. Germline CDR1 reads KGHSH; CDR2 reads LQKENI. The CDR3 runs 18 residues. The CDR3 sequence: CASSPLQGISSGANVLTF. CDR3 nucleotides: TGTGCCAGCTCACCACTACAGGGTATAAGCTCTGGGGCCAACGTCCTGACTTTC.

The genes are TRBV6-5 and TRBJ2-3; TRBD1 aligns across 7 bases. Trimming took 2 bases from V and 2 from J; bases not matched to a gene: 7. Germline V lookup: CDR1 MNHEY, CDR2 SVGAGI. The CDR3 is made up of 16 amino acids. This chain's CDR3 is CASSYAATGLTDTQYF. Written as DNA, the CDR3 is TGTGCCAGCAGTTACGCCGCGACAGGGCTCACAGATACGCAGTATTTT.